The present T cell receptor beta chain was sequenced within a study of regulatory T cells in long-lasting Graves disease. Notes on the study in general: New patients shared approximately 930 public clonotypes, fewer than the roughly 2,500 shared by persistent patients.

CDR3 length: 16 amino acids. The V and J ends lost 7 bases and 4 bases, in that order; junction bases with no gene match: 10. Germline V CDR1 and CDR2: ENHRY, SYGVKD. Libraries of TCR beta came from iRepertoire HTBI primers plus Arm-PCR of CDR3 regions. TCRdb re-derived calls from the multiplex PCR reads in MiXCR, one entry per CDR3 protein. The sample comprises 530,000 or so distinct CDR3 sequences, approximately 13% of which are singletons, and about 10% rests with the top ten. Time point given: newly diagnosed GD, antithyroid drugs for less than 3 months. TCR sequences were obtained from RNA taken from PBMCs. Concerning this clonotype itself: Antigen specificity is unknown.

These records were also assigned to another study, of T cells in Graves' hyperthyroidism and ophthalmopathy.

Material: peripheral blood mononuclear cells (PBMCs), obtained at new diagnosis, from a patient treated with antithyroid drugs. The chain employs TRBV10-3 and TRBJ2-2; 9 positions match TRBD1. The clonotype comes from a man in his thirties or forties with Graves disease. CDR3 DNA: TGTGCCATCACCACGGGACAGGGCCAATTCACCGGGGAGCTGTTTTTT. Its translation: CAITTGQGQFTGELFF.